This T cell receptor (beta chain) originates from a study of Ad26.COV2.S vaccination and SARS-CoV-2 variants. Study-level results: The placebo group had lower spike-specific TCR breadth than the vaccine recipients did. From the TCR breadth and depth analyses, total T cell responses may have been underestimated.

Germline CDR1 MNHEY, CDR2 SVGEGT. The CDR3 contains 16 residues. The V gene lost 2 bases and the J gene lost 2 bases, with 15 bases spanning the gap. In regard to this clone: No antigen is known for it.

Treatment indicated: roughly 20 received Ad26.COV2.S at low or high dose, single or two shots; 5 received placebo; per-sample allocation not given. Material that was analyzed had been drawn on day 63 after the first vaccine or placebo injection. Aged 18-55 years, donor was enrolled in Boston in about 2020. This vaccine is an Ad26 vector that expresses the Wuhan-strain SARS-CoV-2 spike. Profiled with immunoSEQ multiplex PCR; TCRdb holds only in-frame clones, not every one. Altogether 410,000 or so clones are present, 75% to 95% being singletons, with the ten largest covering approximately 12%. The input for sequencing was peripheral blood, taken in a trial of Ad26.COV2.S vaccine versus placebo. This rearrangement joins TRBV6-2 or TRBV6-3 to TRBJ1-1; D not resolved. This sequence originates from a person aged 18-60 years who received the Ad26.COV2.S COVID-19 vaccine or a placebo. This CDR3 reads CASSYDLLRVNTEAFF. The CDR3 bases are TGTGCCAGCAGTTACGACCTACTTCGGGTCAACACTGAAGCTTTCTTT.